This passage covers 22 T cell receptor beta chains from one sample sequenced in a study of beta chain features in type 1 diabetes. Every bit of the isolated RNA underwent reverse transcription, so sequencing read expressed TCRB transcripts. Repertoires were generated with immunoSEQ multiplex PCR, while TCRdb's copy carries only in-frame clones and drops some. The table lists about 38,000 clones, about 65% of them singletons, with approximately 2% in the top ten. Sequenced input: Tregs from blood. These receptors were taken from a woman aged 25 to 39 in good health.

This clone was recorded a few times. The rearrangement uses TRBV27 and TRBJ1-2; perhaps TRBD1 as D (6 bases). Per the germline V gene, CDR1 is MNHEY and CDR2 is SMNVEV (reference sequence). The V gene lost 3 bases and the J gene lost 8 bases, with 16 bases spanning the gap. The CDR3 has 14 residues. Written as DNA, the CDR3 is TGTGCCAGCAGTTTGACCCCTGACAGGTTGGGCTACACCTTC. This gives the protein CASSLTPDRLGYTF.

This clone was recorded once. Within the sample, other DNA sequences also encode this same CDR3. The rearrangement links TRBV29-1 to TRBJ1-3, with D maybe TRBD1 (6 bases). This CDR3 spans 14 amino acids. Germline CDR1 is SQVTM and CDR2 is ANQGSEA. V lost 3 bases and J lost 3, with 12 bases in between. CDR3 sequence (DNA): TGCAGCGTTGATGGGGGGGCGCTTGGAAACACCATATATTTT. The encoded protein is CSVDGGALGNTIYF.

The chain has TRBV4-2 and TRBJ2-5, with D unresolved. V gave up 4 bases and J gave up 4 bases, with 7 bases separating them. The germline gives CDR1 LGHNA, CDR2 YNFKEQ. This CDR3 region has 12 residues. CDR3 protein: CASSPGLETQYF. In DNA form, the CDR3 reads TGTGCCAGCAGCCCCGGTTTAGAGACCCAGTACTTC.

The CDR3 region is CASSLQGATGELFF. In DNA, the CDR3 is TGTGCCAGCAGTTTACAGGGGGCGACCGGGGAGCTGTTTTTT. The chain uses TRBV6-5 and TRBJ2-2, with 9 positions matching TRBD1. The V segment lost 4 bases and the J segment 5 bases; nucleotides outside the gene matches: 2. This CDR3 comprises 14 residues. CDR1 is MNHEY and CDR2 is SVGAGI in the germline V gene.

The chain combines TRBV27 with TRBJ2-7; possible D gene TRBD2, 5 bases. CDR3 size: 12 residues. The V gene's germline CDR1 is MNHEY and CDR2 SMNVEV (reference sequence). The V end was cut by 2 bases, the J end by 9 bases, with 11 bases between. CDR3: CASSLTSIGQYF. CDR3 sequence (DNA): TGTGCCAGCAGTTTAACTAGTATCGGGCAGTACTTC.

This chain joins TRBV5-1 and TRBJ2-5; D call uncertain. The V end lost 1 base, the J end lost 2 bases, and 9 bases lay between the germline ends. Germline CDR1 reads SGHRS; CDR2 reads YFSETQ. The CDR3 has 14 amino acids. The CDR3 region has the DNA TGCGCCAGCAGCTTGTCTGGCAGGCAAGAGACCCAGTACTTC. Amino acids: CASSLSGRQETQYF.

V is TRBV7-2 and J is TRBJ2-7; weak D call: TRBD1 (5 bases). The CDR3 sequence is 12 residues long. The germline gives CDR1 SGHTA, CDR2 FQGNSA. The V gene lost 3 bases and the J gene lost 6 bases, with 9 bases spanning the gap. In nucleotides, the CDR3 is TGTGCCAGCAGCTTTCCAGGGCGCGAGCAGTACTTC. Translation: CASSFPGREQYF.

This clone has only a few counts. The V gene is TRBV6-5, the J gene TRBJ1-3; tentatively, D is TRBD1 (5 bases). Germline V gives CDR1 MNHEY, CDR2 SVGAGI. V gave up 7 bases and J gave up 4 bases, with 8 bases separating them. This CDR3 is built from 12 residues. The CDR3 region is CASIGAGNTIYF. The CDR3 DNA follows: TGTGCCAGCATAGGGGCGGGAAACACCATATATTTT.

This clone was observed a handful of times. The J gene is TRBJ2-5, the V gene TRBV5-4, with 7 bases fitting TRBD2. V dropped 2 bases and J dropped 1; count of bases not matched to a gene: 5. CDR1 and CDR2 from the germline V gene are SGHNT and YYREEE (reference sequence). CDR3 length equals 15 residues. The CDR3 region has the DNA TGTGCCAGCAGCTTTAGACTAGCTCGCCAAGAGACCCAGTACTTC. It translates to CASSFRLARQETQYF.

The rearrangement joins TRBV7-2 to TRBJ2-5, with TRBD2 matching 8 bases. Trimming at V came to 3 bases and at J to 4 bases, leaving 10 bases not matched to a gene. The CDR3 runs 16 residues. Germline assignment: CDR1 SGHTA and CDR2 FQGNSA. The CDR3 loop is CASSLGPGLVAETQYF. The CDR3 bases are TGTGCCAGCAGCTTGGGGCCGGGACTAGTTGCAGAGACCCAGTACTTC.

The CDR3 bases are TGTGCCAGCAGCCAAGTATGGGGGAGGGCCGGGGAGACCCAGTACTTC. This translates into CASSQVWGRAGETQYF. The genes are TRBV4-2 and TRBJ2-5, with 7 positions matching TRBD2. Germline CDR1 is LGHNA and CDR2 is YNFKEQ. The V and J ends lost 1 base and 5 bases, in that order; junction bases with no gene match: 10. The CDR3 is made up of 16 amino acids.

The chain couples TRBV9 to TRBJ2-1; 14 bases agree with TRBD2. V lost 4 bases, J lost 8 bases, and 8 bases stayed unmatched. In germline, CDR1 is SGDLS, CDR2 YYNGEE. The CDR3 spans 16 residues. The CDR3 nucleotides read TGTGCCAGCAGCTTTGGGACTAGCGGGAGTAGCCATGAGCAGTTCTTC. This encodes CASSFGTSGSSHEQFF.

The sample holds one count of this clone. The V call is TRBV6-6, the J call TRBJ1-2; D remains unclear. V was cut by 7 bases and J by 4 bases, with 16 bases left in between. The CDR3 contains 14 residues. The germline V gene encodes CDR1 MNHNY and CDR2 SVGAGI (reference sequence). The CDR3 DNA reads as TGTGCCAGCAACCCCACTGGGCCTCCCTATGGCTACACCTTC. It translates to CASNPTGPPYGYTF.

The chain carries TRBV9 and TRBJ2-5, with 10 bases identical to TRBD2. The CDR3 totals 16 residues. CDR1 SGDLS and CDR2 YYNGEE come from the germline V gene. V trimming: 0 bases; J trimming: 4 bases; junction bases outside the gene matches: 6. CDR3 sequence (DNA): TGTGCCAGCAGCGTAGCTAGCGGGAGTAATTCAGAGACCCAGTACTTC. Its translation is CASSVASGSNSETQYF.

The genes are TRBV6-5 and TRBJ1-5; D is undetermined. The CDR3 extends over 13 amino acids. The V end lost 5 bases, the J end lost 9 bases, and 14 bases lay between the germline ends. Germline CDR1 reads MNHEY; CDR2 reads SVGAGI. The CDR3 region is CASSAGRVRPQHF. The CDR3 bases are TGTGCCAGCAGTGCCGGGAGGGTTCGGCCCCAGCATTTT.

This chain links TRBV27 with TRBJ2-5; 11 nucleotides line up with TRBD1. This CDR3 spans 16 amino acids. J gave up 2 bases and V 1 base, and 3 bases lay outside the gene matches. Per germline, CDR1 MNHEY and CDR2 SMNVEV (reference sequence). CDR3 protein: CASSLFGTGGQETQYF. CDR3 DNA: TGTGCCAGCAGTTTATTCGGGACAGGGGGGCAAGAGACCCAGTACTTC.

The chain has TRBV23-1 and TRBJ1-3; D is unresolved. TRBV23-1 is noted as an ORF with a role that remains uncertain. CDR3 length: 16 residues. The germline V and J ends were trimmed by 10 bases and 0 bases, with 19 bases remaining between them. The chain's CDR3 is CATPEPATSSGNTIYF. CDR3 bases: TGCGCCACCCCCGAACCTGCAACCAGCTCTGGAAACACCATATATTTT.

This rearrangement joins TRBV29-1 to TRBJ2-4, with TRBD1 as a possible D gene (6 bases). Germline-derived CDR1 and CDR2 are SQVTM and ANQGSEA. This CDR3 region has 13 residues. V was cut by 4 bases and J by 6 bases, with 13 bases left in between. In DNA form, the CDR3 reads TGCAGCGTTGCCAACAGGGCTTTAAACATTCAGTACTTC. Encoded protein: CSVANRALNIQYF.

With regard to this clone: This specimen includes other DNA sequences encoding the same CDR3. The chain employs TRBV18 and TRBJ2-3; 7 bases align to TRBD2. CDR1 is KGHSH, CDR2 LQKENI, per germline. The CDR3 is 15 residues long. V lost 6 bases, J lost 3 bases, and 9 bases stayed unmatched. The CDR3 loop is CASSGQAGYTDTQYF. CDR3 DNA sequence: TGTGCCAGCTCCGGCCAAGCGGGATATACAGATACGCAGTATTTT.

In its sample, this clone was seen once. The chain is built from TRBV6-1 and TRBJ1-4; 7 positions agree with TRBD1. V dropped 5 bases and J dropped 7; count of bases not matched to a gene: 10. The CDR3 has 15 amino acids. The germline CDR1 and CDR2 sequences are MNHNS and SASEGT. The CDR3 loop reads CASSPRQGLGEKLFF. CDR3 DNA sequence: TGTGCCAGCAGTCCCCGACAGGGTCTTGGTGAAAAACTGTTTTTT.

The chain uses TRBV28 and TRBJ2-1; 12 bases line up with TRBD2. V gave up 5 bases and J gave up 9 bases; unmatched junction bases: 8. CDR3 length: 15 amino acids. Germline values: CDR1 MDHEN, CDR2 SYDVKM. DNA of the CDR3: TGTGCCAGCAGTCCTAGCGGGAGGGGTCTCGGTGAGCAGTTCTTC. Translated, it gives CASSPSGRGLGEQFF.

The J gene is TRBJ1-6, the V gene TRBV27; D perhaps matches TRBD1 (5 bases). V was shortened by 5 bases and J by 14 bases, with 19 bases between the two germline ends. Per germline, CDR1 MNHEY and CDR2 SMNVEV (reference sequence). There are 14 residues in the CDR3. The CDR3 DNA is TGTGCCAGCAGTGTCACAGGAGGGTCCCCGGCCCTCCACTTT. Amino acids: CASSVTGGSPALHF.